This T cell receptor (beta chain) was observed in a study of blood T cells in healthy people across ages. Study-level findings and limits: With age, beta diversity per million T cells declined roughly linearly, significantly by 30 to 40.

Primers used in a second PCR of roughly 6 to 11 cycles were a sample-barcoded 5' primer and a J-beta primer mix. TCRdb used MiXCR to reprocess the 5' RACE reads, holding one entry per CDR3 protein. The sample has approximately 1,700,000 distinct CDR3 sequences, more than 35% seen once. Concerning this clonotype: Antigen: not known.

Trimming stripped 5 bases from V and 0 bases from J, with 19 bases between. This CDR3 region has 17 residues. Germline values: CDR1 KGHSH, CDR2 LQKENI. The sample taken for sequencing was blood. The rearrangement uses TRBV18 and TRBJ1-2, with D perhaps matching TRBD1 (6 bases). The TCR sequence derives from a human donor in good health. CDR3: CASSDPGTPRANYGYTF. The CDR3 DNA reads TGTGCCAGCTCAGACCCCGGGACACCAAGGGCTAACTATGGCTACACCTTC.